These T cell receptor beta chains were read from a single sample in a study of shared clonotypes between healthy human individuals. Sequencing used immunoSEQ multiplex PCR; TCRdb keeps in-frame clones, though not all of them. The data contain about 190,000 clones, approximately 70% of them singletons. The sample consisted of memory CD4+ T cells sorted from blood. These TCRs come from a man under 40 in good health. CDR3s include the opening cysteine and the closing phenylalanine or tryptophan. The order of the fields is V gene, clone size, D gene, J gene, CDR3 DNA, CDR3 protein. A D gene is named only where the DNA matches it firmly. Size tells how often a clone was seen (once, few, many) or the class of an expanded clone, and some rows leave it out.

V: TRBV5-1
size: .
D: .
J: TRBJ2-2
DNA: TGCGCCAGCAGCGGGATACTAGCTGACGCGACCGGGGAGCTGTTTTTT
CDR3: CASSGILADATGELFF

V: TRBV5-1
size: .
D: .
J: TRBJ1-4
DNA: TGCGCCAGCAGCGCGTCCAGTTATGAAAAACTGTTTTTT
CDR3: CASSASSYEKLFF

V: TRBV19
size: .
D: .
J: TRBJ2-3
DNA: TGTGCCAGTAGTACTCTAGGGGGCACAGATACGCAGTATTTT
CDR3: CASSTLGGTDTQYF

V: TRBV6-5
size: .
D: .
J: TRBJ1-2
DNA: TGTGCCAGCAGTTCCCCGGGCCGAACAGCACGTGGCTACACCTTC
CDR3: CASSSPGRTARGYTF

V: TRBV5-1
size: .
D: TRBD2
J: TRBJ2-1
DNA: TGCGCCAGCAGCTCCGTGGGGACTAGCCGTGGGCGATACAATGAGCAGTTCTTC
CDR3: CASSSVGTSRGRYNEQFF

V: TRBV11-3
size: .
D: TRBD2
J: TRBJ2-3
DNA: TGTGCCAGCAGCTTGGCCGGGAGGGCGGGAGATACGCAGTATTTT
CDR3: CASSLAGRAGDTQYF

V: TRBV5-1
size: .
D: .
J: TRBJ2-7
DNA: TGCGCCAGCAGCTCCAGGGGAGGCTACGAGCAGTACTTC
CDR3: CASSSRGGYEQYF

V: TRBV18
size: .
D: .
J: TRBJ2-5
DNA: TGTGCCAGCTCACCATACGTAGCGGACCAAGAGACCCAGTACTTC
CDR3: CASSPYVADQETQYF

V: TRBV18
size: .
D: .
J: TRBJ1-5
DNA: TGTGCCAGCTCACCCCGGACAGTCTTCAGCAATCAGCCCCAGCATTTT
CDR3: CASSPRTVFSNQPQHF

V: TRBV5-1
size: .
D: .
J: TRBJ2-2
DNA: TGCGCCAGCAGCCCGCCGAACACCGGGGAGCTGTTTTTT
CDR3: CASSPPNTGELFF

V: TRBV5-4
size: many
D: .
J: TRBJ1-5
DNA: TGTGCCAGCAGCTTAGGGTCCGATCAGCCCCAGCATTTT
CDR3: CASSLGSDQPQHF

V: TRBV18
size: .
D: TRBD2
J: TRBJ2-1
DNA: TGTGCCAGCTCACCCACAATGACTAGCGGGGCTTACAATGAGCAGTTCTTC
CDR3: CASSPTMTSGAYNEQFF

V: TRBV4-3
size: few
D: .
J: TRBJ1-2
DNA: TGCGCCAGCAGCCAAGATCGGGCAGGGCCAAGCTACACCTTC
CDR3: CASSQDRAGPSYTF

V: TRBV5-5
size: .
D: TRBD2
J: TRBJ2-7
DNA: TGTGCCAGCAGCTTGAGCGTAGCGGGGGCCCCAGAGCAGTACTTC
CDR3: CASSLSVAGAPEQYF

V: TRBV28
size: .
D: TRBD2
J: TRBJ2-1
DNA: TGTGCCAGCAGTTTAATGTCTAGCGGACTTTTGGGTGAGCAGTTCTTC
CDR3: CASSLMSSGLLGEQFF

V: TRBV5-4
size: .
D: TRBD1
J: TRBJ1-2
DNA: TGTGCCAGCAGCTTGAATCGGGGACAGGGAATTGGCTACACCTTC
CDR3: CASSLNRGQGIGYTF

V: TRBV7-9
size: few
D: TRBD1
J: TRBJ2-1
DNA: TGTGCCAGCTCAAGGACAGGGGTCTACAATGAGCAGTTCTTC
CDR3: CASSRTGVYNEQFF

V: TRBV18
size: .
D: TRBD2
J: TRBJ2-1
DNA: TGTGCCAGCTCACCTGTAAGCGGGGTGAATGAGCAGTTCTTC
CDR3: CASSPVSGVNEQFF

V: TRBV5-1
size: .
D: .
J: TRBJ1-4
DNA: TGCGCCAGCAGCTTATTGGGTCTCGAGAGGGAAAAACTGTTTTTT
CDR3: CASSLLGLEREKLFF

V: TRBV2
size: .
D: TRBD2
J: TRBJ2-7
DNA: TGTGCCAGCAGTGAAGCGCGACTAGCGGGAGTGTCCGAGCAGTACTTC
CDR3: CASSEARLAGVSEQYF

V: TRBV18
size: .
D: TRBD1
J: TRBJ1-2
DNA: TGTGCCAGCTCACCATCATTTTCCGGGACAGGGTATGGCTACACCTTC
CDR3: CASSPSFSGTGYGYTF

V: TRBV6-5
size: .
D: TRBD1
J: TRBJ2-3
DNA: TGTGCCAGCCGGGACAGGGTAAAAGATACGCAGTATTTT
CDR3: CASRDRVKDTQYF

V: TRBV7-9
size: few
D: TRBD2
J: TRBJ2-1
DNA: TGTGCCAGCAGCTTAATGCTAGCGGGGTCCTACAATGAGCAGTTCTTC
CDR3: CASSLMLAGSYNEQFF

V: TRBV5-1
size: many
D: .
J: TRBJ2-5
DNA: TGCGCCAGCAGCTTGGACGGGCGCCCCCAAGAGACCCAGTACTTC
CDR3: CASSLDGRPQETQYF

V: TRBV7-3
size: .
D: .
J: TRBJ1-1
DNA: TGTGCCAGCAGCTCTTATGCCCCCTCCCATCAGGGGAACACTGAAGCTTTCTTT
CDR3: CASSSYAPSHQGNTEAFF

V: TRBV5-4
size: .
D: .
J: TRBJ2-7
DNA: TGTGCCAGCAGCCAAATGGGACACCTCTACGAGCAGTACTTC
CDR3: CASSQMGHLYEQYF

V: TRBV5-1
size: .
D: .
J: TRBJ2-2
DNA: TGCGCCAGCAGCTTTAGGACTCAGTCCACCGGGGAGCTGTTTTTT
CDR3: CASSFRTQSTGELFF

V: TRBV5-5
size: many
D: TRBD2
J: TRBJ2-1
DNA: TGTGCCAGCAGCCTATTTCCGGGACTAGCGGGAGTTGAAAACCGCAATGAGCAGTTCTTC
CDR3: CASSLFPGLAGVENRNEQFF

V: TRBV11-3
size: few
D: .
J: TRBJ1-2
DNA: TGTGCCAGCAGCGGCAGAGAAGACTACTATGGCTACACCTTC
CDR3: CASSGREDYYGYTF

V: TRBV5-1
size: few
D: .
J: TRBJ2-5
DNA: TGCGCCAGCAGCTATGGGACAAGCTACCAAGAGACCCAGTACTTC
CDR3: CASSYGTSYQETQYF

V: TRBV10-1
size: .
D: .
J: TRBJ1-1
DNA: TGCGCCAGCAGTGAAAGTGCGGGTCAGGTTGGGTCTTTCTTT
CDR3: CASSESAGQVGSFF

V: TRBV10-1
size: .
D: .
J: TRBJ2-3
DNA: TGCGCCAGCAGTGATCCGGGGGTGGGGGCCCGGGATACGCAGTATTTT
CDR3: CASSDPGVGARDTQYF

V: TRBV12-1
size: .
D: .
J: TRBJ2-1
DNA: TGTGCCAGCAGCTTTGTAGGACTGAACGCCGCCTACAATGAGCAGTTCTTC
CDR3: CASSFVGLNAAYNEQFF

V: TRBV18
size: .
D: .
J: TRBJ2-1
DNA: TGTGCCAGCTCACCCGGGACCGCCTCCTACAATGAGCAGTTCTTC
CDR3: CASSPGTASYNEQFF

V: TRBV7-2
size: .
D: TRBD2
J: TRBJ2-7
DNA: TGTGCCAGCAGCCCCAGGAGCGGACTAGCGGGACTCGAGCAGTACTTC
CDR3: CASSPRSGLAGLEQYF

V: TRBV29-1
size: .
D: .
J: TRBJ2-1
DNA: TGCAGCGTTGAGGGGGGCAGGGGGGCGGATGAGCAGTTCTTC
CDR3: CSVEGGRGADEQFF

V: TRBV11-2
size: .
D: .
J: TRBJ2-2
DNA: TGTGCCAGCAGCTTAGGTCAGACGGGGATTCTCCCCGGGGAGCTGTTTTTT
CDR3: CASSLGQTGILPGELFF

V: TRBV5-1
size: once
D: .
J: TRBJ2-1
DNA: TGCGCCAGCAGCTTGGGGCAGGGCTCTTACAATGAGCAGTTCTTC
CDR3: CASSLGQGSYNEQFF

V: TRBV7-2
size: .
D: TRBD1
J: TRBJ2-7
DNA: TGTGCCAGCAGCTTAGGAACAGGGGAGTACTACGAGCAGTACTTC
CDR3: CASSLGTGEYYEQYF

V: TRBV5-1
size: .
D: TRBD1
J: TRBJ2-7
DNA: TGCGCCAGCAGCTCCAATCCACCCGGGACAGGGGGATCCTACGAGCAGTACTTC
CDR3: CASSSNPPGTGGSYEQYF